Below are 22 T cell receptor beta chains sequenced from a single sample in a study of blood T cell repertoires in COVID-19. Here immunoSEQ multiplex PCR was the method, and the copy in TCRdb shows in-frame clones only, minus some. The repertoire holds around 480,000 clones, with about 90% as singletons. Sequenced input: PBMCs or T cells enriched from blood (not recorded which). The source of these receptors is a woman between 18 and 29 years old who had recovered from COVID-19.

The rearrangement joins TRBV10-1 to TRBJ1-4; 7 bases are shared with TRBD1. The CDR3 covers 16 residues. Looked up from germline, CDR1 is WNHNN and CDR2 is SYGVQD (reference sequence). V was pared by 7 bases and J by 10 bases, with 18 bases of the junction left unmatched. The CDR3 loop is CASKGCRGTATGKLFF. The CDR3 coding sequence is TGCGCCAGCAAAGGGTGTCGGGGGACAGCTACGGGAAAACTGTTTTTT.

The rearrangement links TRBV6-6 to TRBJ1-3, with no clear D. The CDR3 sequence is 13 residues long. V was trimmed by 0 bases and J by 3 bases, leaving 3 bases between them. Germline V CDR1 and CDR2: MNHNY, SVGAGI (reference sequence). Here the CDR3 reads CASSYSYGNTIYF. The DNA of the CDR3 is TGTGCCAGCAGTTACTCTTATGGAAACACCATATATTTT.

The chain carries TRBV7-6 and TRBJ1-1; the match to TRBD1 covers 10 bases. V gave up 5 bases and J gave up 5 bases; unmatched junction bases: 5. The CDR3 runs to 14 residues. In germline, CDR1 is SGHVS, CDR2 FNYEAQ. Here the CDR3 reads CASSPSGQGTEAFF. CDR3 nucleotides: TGTGCCAGCAGCCCCTCGGGACAGGGGACTGAAGCTTTCTTT.

This rearrangement joins TRBV28 to TRBJ1-1; weak D call: TRBD1 (5 bases). V was shortened by 5 bases and J by 10 bases, with 17 bases between the two germline ends. There are 13 residues in the CDR3. The germline CDR1 and CDR2 sequences are MDHEN and SYDVKM. CDR3 loop: CASSLQGRDRAFF. The CDR3 bases are TGTGCCAGCAGTCTTCAGGGCAGGGATCGAGCTTTCTTT.

Concerning this clone itself: The same CDR3 is also encoded by other DNA sequences in this sample. The chain links TRBV5-1 to TRBJ2-7; D gene uncertain. The V and J ends lost 0 bases and 1 base respectively, with 8 bases between them. The CDR3 loop spans 14 amino acids. CDR1 and CDR2 from the germline V gene are SGHRS and YFSETQ. The CDR3: CASSLGANSYEQYF. The CDR3 region has the DNA TGCGCCAGCAGCTTGGGAGCGAATTCCTACGAGCAGTACTTC.

The V and J genes are TRBV2 and TRBJ1-6; maybe TRBD1 (5 bases). The CDR3 totals 13 residues. The V gene lost 8 bases and the J gene lost 5 bases, with 10 bases spanning the gap. Germline V CDR1 and CDR2: SNHLY, FYNNEI. The CDR3 bases are TGTGCCAGCCAGACAGCTGATAATTCACCCCTCCACTTT. Protein product: CASQTADNSPLHF.

V gene TRBV5-4 combines with J gene TRBJ1-2; D is perhaps TRBD1 (6 bases). V lost 2 bases and J 7 bases, leaving 15 bases between the germline ends. The CDR3 runs 14 residues. Germline-derived CDR1 and CDR2 are SGHNT and YYREEE (reference sequence). CDR3 nucleotide sequence: TGTGCCAGCAGCTTAGAGGGGGATCGGAGTGGCTACACCTTC. The encoded protein is CASSLEGDRSGYTF.

The chain employs TRBV30 and TRBJ1-2, with TRBD1 matching over 7 bases. CDR3 length: 14 amino acids. Germline V CDR1 and CDR2: GTSNPN, SVGIG (reference sequence). V gave up 4 bases and J gave up 2 bases; unmatched junction bases: 7. CDR3 region: CAWTTGARNYGYTF. Here the CDR3 DNA reads TGTGCCTGGACTACAGGGGCTAGGAACTATGGCTACACCTTC.

The V gene is TRBV11-2, the J gene TRBJ2-5, with 7 nucleotides matching TRBD2. This CDR3 region has 14 residues. Germline assignment: CDR1 SGHAT and CDR2 FQNNGV. V trimming: 5 bases; J trimming: 4 bases; junction bases outside the gene matches: 7. CDR3 amino acids: CASSDGGGRETQYF. CDR3 nucleotides: TGTGCCAGCAGCGATGGGGGGGGGAGAGAGACCCAGTACTTC.

The genes are TRBV11-2 and TRBJ2-1, with TRBD2 matching over 11 bases. Looked up from germline, CDR1 is SGHAT and CDR2 is FQNNGV. The CDR3 covers 16 residues. V lost 5 bases, J lost 2 bases, and 5 bases stayed unmatched. The CDR3 loop is CASSPPGLAAYNEQFF. CDR3 bases: TGTGCCAGCAGCCCCCCGGGACTAGCGGCCTACAATGAGCAGTTCTTC. Complete variable domain (other parts from reference TRBV11-2 and TRBJ2-1): EAGVAQSPRYKIIEKRQSVAFWCNPISGHATLYWYQQILGQGPKLLIQFQNNGVVDDSQLPKDRFSAERLKGVDSTLKIQPAKLEDSAVYLCASSPPGLAAYNEQFFGPGTRLTVL.

Written as DNA, the CDR3 is TGCGCCAGCAGCCTATACAGTTCGCAAGAGACCCAGTACTTC. As protein: CASSLYSSQETQYF. The V gene is TRBV5-1, the J gene TRBJ2-5; no definite D call. The V gene lost 4 bases and the J gene lost 2 bases, with 12 bases spanning the gap. CDR1 and CDR2 from the germline V gene are SGHRS and YFSETQ. CDR3 length: 14 residues.

The chain links TRBV7-9 to TRBJ2-1; no clear D gene. The CDR3 extends over 15 amino acids. V lost 6 bases, J lost 4 bases, and 16 bases lay in between. CDR1 is SEHNR and CDR2 is FQNEAQ in the germline V gene (reference sequence). The CDR3 region is CASSLGVFLYNEQFF. The CDR3 DNA reads as TGTGCCAGCAGTCTAGGAGTTTTCCTATACAATGAGCAGTTCTTC.

V is TRBV27 and J is TRBJ2-7; 7 positions match TRBD1. Germline loops: CDR1 MNHEY, CDR2 SMNVEV (reference sequence). V gave up 5 bases and J gave up 0 bases; unmatched junction bases: 4. The CDR3 is made up of 14 amino acids. CDR3 region: CASSVRTGSYEQYF. The DNA for the CDR3 is TGTGCCAGCAGTGTCCGGACAGGCTCCTACGAGCAGTACTTC.

This clone was counted between two and nine times. The chain is built from TRBV6-5 and TRBJ1-1, with TRBD1 as a possible D gene (5 bases). This CDR3 contains 16 residues. The V gene's germline CDR1 is MNHEY and CDR2 SVGAGI. Trimming removed 2 bases from V and 4 bases from J, with 17 bases in between. The CDR3, as DNA: TGTGCCAGCAGTTACCTCTCGACAGAGCGGGGCACTGAAGCTTTCTTT. Its protein is CASSYLSTERGTEAFF.

The chain joins TRBV7-2 to TRBJ1-1, with 8 bases matching TRBD1. The ends lost 3 bases at V and 10 bases at J; junction bases unmatched: 7. The CDR3 is 13 amino acids. Germline V gene lookup returns CDR1 SGHTA and CDR2 FQGNSA. The CDR3 reads CASSLQGADGAFF. DNA for the CDR3: TGTGCCAGCAGCTTGCAGGGGGCCGATGGAGCTTTCTTT.

This clone was found a few times. The chain uses TRBV5-1 and TRBJ2-7; the match to TRBD1 covers 12 bases. The CDR3 consists of 16 residues. Germline assignment: CDR1 SGHRS and CDR2 YFSETQ. Trimming cost V 0 bases and J 3 bases; bases outside gene matches: 4. CDR3 DNA sequence: TGCGCCAGCAGCTTGGGAGGGACAGGGGGCTTCTACGAGCAGTACTTC. Amino acids: CASSLGGTGGFYEQYF.

The DNA of the CDR3 is TGTGCCAGTAGTATTCATAGGCCGGCGGGCAATCAGCCCCAGCATTTT. It codes for CASSIHRPAGNQPQHF. The V and J genes are TRBV19 and TRBJ1-5; no firm D call. From germline, CDR1 is LNHDA and CDR2 SQIVND (reference sequence). The V and J ends lost 3 bases and 2 bases respectively, with 14 bases between them. The CDR3 loop spans 16 amino acids.

This clone has more than one count but fewer than ten. This rearrangement joins TRBV28 to TRBJ1-4, with 7 bases identical to TRBD1. The CDR3 covers 15 residues. The germline CDR1 and CDR2 sequences are MDHEN and SYDVKM. The V gene end was trimmed by 3 bases and the J gene end by 7 bases; junction bases not matched to a gene: 8. The CDR3 protein is CASSFSTGAGEKLFF. CDR3 nucleotides: TGTGCCAGCAGTTTTAGCACAGGGGCGGGTGAAAAACTGTTTTTT.

DNA for the CDR3: TGCGCCAGCAGCTTGGACCCGGGAGAGGGGGGCTACACCTTC. This encodes CASSLDPGEGGYTF. This sequence joins TRBV5-1 and TRBJ1-2, with D perhaps TRBD1 (5 bases). Deletions cut 0 bases from V and 8 bases from J, with 14 bases between. CDR1 is SGHRS and CDR2 is YFSETQ in the germline V gene. The CDR3 has 14 residues.

The V and J genes are TRBV28 and TRBJ1-6; 8 bases align to TRBD1. Germline trimming cut 5 bases from V and 7 bases from J; bases unmatched to any gene: 7. The CDR3 is 15 amino acids. Germline V lookup: CDR1 MDHEN, CDR2 SYDVKM. The CDR3 DNA is TGTGCCAGCAGTCAGGACAGGGAGGACAATTCACCCCTCCACTTT. Its translation: CASSQDREDNSPLHF.

The chain carries TRBV6-5 and TRBJ2-3; D is perhaps TRBD2 (5 bases). Deletions cut 11 bases from V and 3 bases from J, with 12 bases between. Germline V gene sequence: CDR1 MNHEY, CDR2 SVGAGI. The CDR3 is made up of 12 amino acids. This chain's CDR3 is CAAGESTDTQYF. The CDR3 DNA reads TGTGCCGCTGGGGAGTCGACAGATACGCAGTATTTT.

The chain couples TRBV11-2 to TRBJ2-1, with 8 positions matching TRBD2. V was clipped by 5 bases and J by 8 bases; unmatched bases: 8. Looked up from germline, CDR1 is SGHAT and CDR2 is FQNNGV. The CDR3 is 14 amino acids. As DNA, the CDR3 is TGTGCCAGCAGCCGACTAGCGATTGAGGATGAGCAGTTCTTC. It translates to CASSRLAIEDEQFF. Full variable domain (remainder filled in from reference TRBV11-2 and TRBJ2-1): EAGVAQSPRYKIIEKRQSVAFWCNPISGHATLYWYQQILGQGPKLLIQFQNNGVVDDSQLPKDRFSAERLKGVDSTLKIQPAKLEDSAVYLCASSRLAIEDEQFFGPGTRLTVL.